This is a list of T cell receptor beta chains from one sample in a study of shared clonotypes between healthy human individuals. TCRdb's copy holds only in-frame clones and misses some; the assay was immunoSEQ multiplex PCR. The table includes roughly 500,000 clones, more than 75% detected once. The sequencing input was PBMCs. The receptors originated from a woman in her thirties or forties in good health. Some clones in this sample may be carry-over from other donors' samples. Each CDR3 is given with its conserved first and last residue. Each record gives: CDR3 length, J gene, D gene, clone size, V gene, CDR3 protein, CDR3 DNA. The D gene is left open where the match is weak. Rows may omit the clone size; those that give it use once, few, many or a size class.

length: 12
J: TRBJ2-7
D: .
size: .
V: TRBV5-1
CDR3: CASSLEGYEQYF
DNA: TGCGCCAGCAGCTTGGAGGGATACGAGCAGTACTTC

length: 13
J: TRBJ2-7
D: .
size: .
V: TRBV5-6
CDR3: CASTPVGRFEQYF
DNA: TGTGCCAGCACCCCAGTTGGTAGGTTCGAGCAGTACTTC

length: 14
J: TRBJ1-2
D: TRBD1
size: few
V: TRBV2
CDR3: CASSLGQDLSGYTF
DNA: TGTGCCAGCAGTCTAGGACAGGATCTTTCTGGCTACACCTTC

length: 11
J: TRBJ2-7
D: .
size: .
V: TRBV6-5
CDR3: CASSFRREQYF
DNA: TGTGCCAGCAGTTTCCGACGCGAGCAGTACTTC

length: 16
J: TRBJ1-2
D: TRBD1
size: .
V: TRBV4-3
CDR3: CASSQDSGTGVGGYTF
DNA: TGCGCCAGCAGCCAGGATTCCGGGACAGGGGTGGGAGGCTACACCTTC

length: 17
J: TRBJ1-2
D: .
size: .
V: TRBV7-9
CDR3: CASSLRGDKRYEGGYTF
DNA: TGTGCCAGCAGCTTACGAGGGGACAAGCGATACGAGGGTGGCTACACCTTC

length: 16
J: TRBJ2-1
D: TRBD2
size: .
V: TRBV7-2
CDR3: CASIGLAGTSYNEQFF
DNA: TGTGCCAGTATAGGACTAGCGGGGACCTCCTACAATGAGCAGTTCTTC

length: 16
J: TRBJ2-7
D: .
size: .
V: TRBV28
CDR3: CASSLWITASSYEQYF
DNA: TGTGCCAGCAGTTTATGGATAACGGCGAGCTCCTACGAGCAGTACTTC

length: 13
J: TRBJ2-5
D: .
size: few
V: TRBV7-2
CDR3: CASSLGEAETQYF
DNA: TGTGCCAGCAGCTTGGGGGAAGCGGAGACCCAGTACTTC

length: 17
J: TRBJ2-6
D: .
size: .
V: TRBV6-4
CDR3: CASSDPSNGAGANVLTF
DNA: TGTGCCAGCAGTGACCCCTCGAACGGGGCAGGGGCCAACGTCCTGACTTTC

length: 15
J: TRBJ1-5
D: TRBD1
size: .
V: TRBV6-6
CDR3: CASSYRQGHNQPQHF
DNA: TGTGCCAGCAGTTACCGACAGGGGCACAATCAGCCCCAGCATTTT

length: 12
J: TRBJ2-7
D: .
size: .
V: TRBV30
CDR3: CAWTQFGYEQYF
DNA: TGTGCCTGGACCCAATTTGGTTACGAGCAGTACTTC

length: 11
J: TRBJ1-1
D: .
size: few
V: TRBV20-1
CDR3: CSARTQTEAFF
DNA: TGCAGTGCCCGGACTCAGACTGAAGCTTTCTTT

length: 14
J: TRBJ2-2
D: .
size: .
V: TRBV28
CDR3: CASSLGRSTGELFF
DNA: TGTGCCAGCAGTTTGGGCAGGTCAACCGGGGAGCTGTTTTTT

length: 13
J: TRBJ1-5
D: .
size: .
V: TRBV4-3
CDR3: CASSQERHRSQHF
DNA: TGCGCCAGCAGCCAAGAGCGACACCGTTCTCAGCATTTT